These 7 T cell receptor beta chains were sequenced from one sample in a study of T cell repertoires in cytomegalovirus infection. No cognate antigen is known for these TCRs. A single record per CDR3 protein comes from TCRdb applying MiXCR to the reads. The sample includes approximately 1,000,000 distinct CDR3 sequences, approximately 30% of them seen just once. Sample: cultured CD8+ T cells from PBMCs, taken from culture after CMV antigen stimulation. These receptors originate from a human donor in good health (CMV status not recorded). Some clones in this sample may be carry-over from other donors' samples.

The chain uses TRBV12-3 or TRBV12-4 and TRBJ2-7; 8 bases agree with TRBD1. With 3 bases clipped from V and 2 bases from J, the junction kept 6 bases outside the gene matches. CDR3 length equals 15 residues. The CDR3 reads CASSFRTGSTYEQYF. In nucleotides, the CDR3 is TGTGCCAGCAGTTTTAGGACAGGGTCTACCTACGAGCAGTACTTC.

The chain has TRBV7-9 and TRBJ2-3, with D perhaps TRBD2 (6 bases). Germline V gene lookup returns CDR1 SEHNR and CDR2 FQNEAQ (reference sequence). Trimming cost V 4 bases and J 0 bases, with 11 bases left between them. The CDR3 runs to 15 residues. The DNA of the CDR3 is TGTGCCAGCAGCTCCCCCGGGGGTAGCACAGATACGCAGTATTTT. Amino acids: CASSSPGGSTDTQYF.

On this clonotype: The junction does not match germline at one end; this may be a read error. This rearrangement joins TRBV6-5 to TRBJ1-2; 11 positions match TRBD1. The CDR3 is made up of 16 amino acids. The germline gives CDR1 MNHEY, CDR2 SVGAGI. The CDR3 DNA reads TGTGCCAACAGTTACTTGGGGACAGGGGGAACCCCTGGCTACACCTTC. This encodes CANSYLGTGGTPGYTF.

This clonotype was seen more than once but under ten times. CDR3 loop: CASGGAAYEQYF. CDR3 sequence (DNA): TGTGCCAGCGGGGGTGCGGCTTACGAGCAGTACTTC. The rearrangement uses TRBV6-1 and TRBJ2-7, with D perhaps assigned TRBD1 or TRBD2 (5 bases each). CDR3 length: 12 amino acids. Germline CDR1 is MNHNS and CDR2 is SASEGT. Trimming removed 8 bases from V and 4 bases from J, with 12 bases in between.

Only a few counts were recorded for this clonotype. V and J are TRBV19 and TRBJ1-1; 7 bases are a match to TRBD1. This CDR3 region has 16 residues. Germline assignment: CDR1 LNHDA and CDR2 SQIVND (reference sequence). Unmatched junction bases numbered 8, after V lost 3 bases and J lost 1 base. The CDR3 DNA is TGTGCCAGTAGTATTACAGGGGAAAAGTGGAACACTGAAGCTTTCTTT. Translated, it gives CASSITGEKWNTEAFF. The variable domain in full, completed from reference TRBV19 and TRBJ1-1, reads DGGITQSPKYLFRKEGQNVTLSCEQNLNHDAMYWYRQDPGQGLRLIYYSQIVNDFQKGDIAEGYSVSREKKESFPLTVTSAQKNPTAFYLCASSITGEKWNTEAFFGQGTRLTVV.

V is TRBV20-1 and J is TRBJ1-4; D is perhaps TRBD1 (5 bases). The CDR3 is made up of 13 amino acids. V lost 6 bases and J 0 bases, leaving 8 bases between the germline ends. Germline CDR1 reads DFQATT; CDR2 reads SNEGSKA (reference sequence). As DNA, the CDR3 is TGCAGTGCCACAGGATCAACTAATGAAAAACTGTTTTTT. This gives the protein CSATGSTNEKLFF.

The CDR3 sequence is CASSPPDSKGEQYF. The CDR3 DNA sequence: TGTGCCAGCAGCCCTCCGGACTCAAAGGGCGAGCAGTACTTC. The gene calls are TRBV7-9 and TRBJ2-7, with D possibly being TRBD2 (5 bases). The CDR3 consists of 14 residues. The germline V and J ends were trimmed by 5 bases and 6 bases, with 17 bases remaining between them. Germline CDR1 is SEHNR and CDR2 is FQNEAQ (reference sequence).